This note documents a single TCR beta chain sequence. Its antigen is not known. The germline V and J ends were trimmed by 3 bases and 1 base, with 13 bases remaining between them. Per germline, CDR1 GTSNPN and CDR2 SVGIG (reference sequence). This CDR3 spans 14 amino acids. It was with 60 Vbeta and 13 Jbeta primers that the PCR ran. Measured with immunoSEQ multiplex PCR; TCRdb has only the in-frame clones, and not every one. Of about 110,000 clones listed, around 70% are singletons. The sample comes from a study of cytomegalovirus exposure and HLA in healthy donors. Study-wide results and caveats: It was reportedly the case that the classifier diagnosed cytomegalovirus status with high specificity and sensitivity.

Sequenced material: PBMCs. V gene TRBV30 combines with J gene TRBJ2-7, with D perhaps TRBD2 (5 bases). This clonotype originated in a man aged 25 to 40 in good health and CMV-seropositive. This CDR3 is CAWRRPAGSYEQYF. The CDR3 DNA follows: TGTGCCTGGAGGAGGCCCGCGGGTTCCTACGAGCAGTACTTC.